The 4 T cell receptor beta chains in this list originate from one sample, sequenced in a study of blood T cell repertoires in COVID-19. Repertoires were generated with immunoSEQ multiplex PCR, while TCRdb's copy carries only in-frame clones and drops some. The sample lists about 56,000 clones, approximately 88% occurring once. Sequences were obtained from peripheral blood. These receptors all come from a human donor in a cohort sampled during active COVID-19.

The J gene is TRBJ2-7, the V gene TRBV11-2; possibly TRBD2 for D (5 bases). Germline V lookup: CDR1 SGHAT, CDR2 FQNNGV. Trimming took 2 bases from V and 6 from J, leaving 29 bases between them. The CDR3 covers 19 residues. DNA for the CDR3: TGTGCCAGCAGCTTAATATCCCCCCTACTAGTGGCGGGTTTGACCGAGCAGTACTTC. This encodes CASSLISPLLVAGLTEQYF.

The rearrangement links TRBV2 to TRBJ1-6; 8 bases are shared with TRBD1. With V trimmed by 8 bases and J by 6 bases, 9 bases remained unmatched. The germline gives CDR1 SNHLY, CDR2 FYNNEI. The CDR3 is made up of 15 amino acids. DNA for the CDR3: TGTGCCAGCGCAACCGGGACAGGTCTTAATTCACCCCTCCACTTT. Residues: CASATGTGLNSPLHF. Full variable domain (missing parts from reference TRBV2 and TRBJ1-6): EPEVTQTPSHQVTQMGQEVILRCVPISNHLYFYWYRQILGQKVEFLVSFYNNEISEKSEIFDDQFSVERPDGSNFTLKIRSTKLEDSAMYFCASATGTGLNSPLHFGNGTRLTVT.

The DNA for the CDR3 is TGTGCCAGCAGTTACTCTAGGGCTAGCGGCTACAATGAGCAGTTCTTC. It codes for CASSYSRASGYNEQFF. The chain combines TRBV6-5 with TRBJ2-1, with 7 bases that match TRBD2. Germline V gives CDR1 MNHEY, CDR2 SVGAGI. CDR3 length: 16 residues. Trimming took 0 bases from V and 3 from J; bases not matched to a gene: 5.

V gene TRBV13 combines with J gene TRBJ2-5, with 14 bases aligning to TRBD2. CDR1 is PRHDT, CDR2 FYEKMQ, per germline (reference sequence). Trimming took 1 base from V and 4 from J; bases not matched to a gene: 5. The CDR3 is made up of 17 amino acids. In DNA form, the CDR3 reads TGTGCCAGCAGCTTAGTGGGACTAGCGGGGGTCTTAGAGACCCAGTACTTC. Translation gives CASSLVGLAGVLETQYF.